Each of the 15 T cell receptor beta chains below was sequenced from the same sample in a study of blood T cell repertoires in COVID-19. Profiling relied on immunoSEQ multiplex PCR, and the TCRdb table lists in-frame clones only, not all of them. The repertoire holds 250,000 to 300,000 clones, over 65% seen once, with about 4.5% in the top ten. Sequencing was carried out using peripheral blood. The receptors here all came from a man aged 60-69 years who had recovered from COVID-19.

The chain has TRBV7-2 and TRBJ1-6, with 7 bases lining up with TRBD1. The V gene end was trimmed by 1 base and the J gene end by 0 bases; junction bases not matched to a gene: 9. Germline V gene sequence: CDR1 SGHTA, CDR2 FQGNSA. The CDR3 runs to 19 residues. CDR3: CASSLERARGSSYNSPLHF. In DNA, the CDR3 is TGTGCCAGCAGCTTAGAGCGGGCCAGGGGGAGCTCCTATAATTCACCCCTCCACTTT.

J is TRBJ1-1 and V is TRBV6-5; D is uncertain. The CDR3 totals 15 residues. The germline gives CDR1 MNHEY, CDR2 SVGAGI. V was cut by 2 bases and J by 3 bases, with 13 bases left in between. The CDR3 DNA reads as TGTGCCAGCAGTTACGGCGGTAACCGGGACACTGAAGCTTTCTTT. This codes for CASSYGGNRDTEAFF.

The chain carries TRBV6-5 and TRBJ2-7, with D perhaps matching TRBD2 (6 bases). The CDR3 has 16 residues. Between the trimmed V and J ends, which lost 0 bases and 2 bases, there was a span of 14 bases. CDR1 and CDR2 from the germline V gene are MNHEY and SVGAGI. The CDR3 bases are TGTGCCAGCAGTTACTCGAGGCGGGGAAAGACCTACGAGCAGTACTTC. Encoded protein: CASSYSRRGKTYEQYF.

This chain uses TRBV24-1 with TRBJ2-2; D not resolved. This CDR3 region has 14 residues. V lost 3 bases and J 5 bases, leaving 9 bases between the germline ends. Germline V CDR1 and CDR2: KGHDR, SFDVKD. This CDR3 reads CATSDAVPTGELFF. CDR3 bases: TGTGCCACCAGTGATGCGGTCCCTACCGGGGAGCTGTTTTTT.

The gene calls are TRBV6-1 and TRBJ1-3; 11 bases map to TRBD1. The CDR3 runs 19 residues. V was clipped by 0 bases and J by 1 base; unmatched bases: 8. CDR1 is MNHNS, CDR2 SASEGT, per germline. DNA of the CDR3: TGTGCCAGCAGTGAAGCGTTGGGGACAGGGGGTCGGTCTGGAAACACCATATATTTT. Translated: CASSEALGTGGRSGNTIYF.

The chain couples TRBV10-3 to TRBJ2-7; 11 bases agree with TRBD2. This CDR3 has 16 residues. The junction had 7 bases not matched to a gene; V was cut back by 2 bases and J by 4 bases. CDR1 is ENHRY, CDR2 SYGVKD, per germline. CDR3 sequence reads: CAISEEGSGRDYEQYF. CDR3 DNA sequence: TGTGCCATCAGTGAGGAGGGTAGCGGGAGGGATTACGAGCAGTACTTC.

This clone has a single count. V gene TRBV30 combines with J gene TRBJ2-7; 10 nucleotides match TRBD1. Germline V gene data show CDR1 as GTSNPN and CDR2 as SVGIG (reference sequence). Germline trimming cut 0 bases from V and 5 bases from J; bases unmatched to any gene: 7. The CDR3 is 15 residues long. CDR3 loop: CAWSVGTGVMDEQYF. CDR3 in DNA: TGTGCCTGGAGTGTAGGGACAGGGGTTATGGACGAGCAGTACTTC. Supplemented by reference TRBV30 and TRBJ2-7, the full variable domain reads SQTIHQWPATLVQPVGSPLSLECTVEGTSNPNLYWYRQAAGRGLQLLFYSVGIGQISSEVPQNLSASRPQDRQFILSSKKLLLSDSGFYLCAWSVGTGVMDEQYFGPGTRLTVT.

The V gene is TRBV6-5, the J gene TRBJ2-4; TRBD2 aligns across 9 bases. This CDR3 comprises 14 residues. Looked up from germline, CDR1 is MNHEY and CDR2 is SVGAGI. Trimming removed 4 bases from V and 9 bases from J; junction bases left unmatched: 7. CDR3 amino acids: CASSSPGLAPIQYF. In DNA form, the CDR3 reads TGTGCCAGCAGTTCTCCGGGACTAGCTCCCATTCAGTACTTC.

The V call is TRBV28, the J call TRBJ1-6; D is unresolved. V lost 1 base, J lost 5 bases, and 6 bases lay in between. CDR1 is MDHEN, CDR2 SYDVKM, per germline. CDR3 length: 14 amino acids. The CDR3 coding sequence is TGTGCCAGCAGTTTATCGCGCAATAATTCACCCCTCCACTTT. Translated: CASSLSRNNSPLHF.

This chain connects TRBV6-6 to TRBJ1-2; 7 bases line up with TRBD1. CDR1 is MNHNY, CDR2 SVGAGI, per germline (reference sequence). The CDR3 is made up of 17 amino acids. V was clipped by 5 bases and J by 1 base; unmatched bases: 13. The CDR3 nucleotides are TGTGCCAGCAGTCCACCCCGGGACAGAACAGTTAACTATGGCTACACCTTC. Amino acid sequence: CASSPPRDRTVNYGYTF.

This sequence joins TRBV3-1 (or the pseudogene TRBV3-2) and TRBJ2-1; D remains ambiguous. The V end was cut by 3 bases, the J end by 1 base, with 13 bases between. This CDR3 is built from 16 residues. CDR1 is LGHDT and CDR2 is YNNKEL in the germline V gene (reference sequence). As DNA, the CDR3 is TGTGCCAGCAGCCACGGTAGCCCAGAGTCCTACAATGAGCAGTTCTTC. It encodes CASSHGSPESYNEQFF.

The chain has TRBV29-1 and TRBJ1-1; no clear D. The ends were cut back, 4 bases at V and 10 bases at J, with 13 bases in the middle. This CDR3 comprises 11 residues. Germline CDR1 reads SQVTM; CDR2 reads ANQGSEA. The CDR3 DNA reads TGCAGCGTTGTTGGTGTCCGAGGAGCTTTCTTT. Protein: CSVVGVRGAFF.

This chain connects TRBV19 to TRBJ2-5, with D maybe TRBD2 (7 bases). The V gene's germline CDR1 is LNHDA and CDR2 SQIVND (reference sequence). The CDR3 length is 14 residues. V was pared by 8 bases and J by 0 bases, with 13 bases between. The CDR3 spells CASSNGGHQETQYF. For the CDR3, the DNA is TGTGCCAGTTCCAACGGGGGGCACCAAGAGACCCAGTACTTC.

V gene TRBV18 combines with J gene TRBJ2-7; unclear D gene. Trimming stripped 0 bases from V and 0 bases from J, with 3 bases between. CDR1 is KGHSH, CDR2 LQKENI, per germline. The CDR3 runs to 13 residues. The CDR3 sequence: CASSPPSSYEQYF. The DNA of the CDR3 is TGTGCCAGCTCACCACCCTCCTCCTACGAGCAGTACTTC. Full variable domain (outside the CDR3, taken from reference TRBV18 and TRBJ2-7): NAGVMQNPRHLVRRRGQEARLRCSPMKGHSHVYWYRQLPEEGLKFMVYLQKENIIDESGMPKERFSAEFPKEGPSILRIQQVVRGDSAAYFCASSPPSSYEQYFGPGTRLTVT.

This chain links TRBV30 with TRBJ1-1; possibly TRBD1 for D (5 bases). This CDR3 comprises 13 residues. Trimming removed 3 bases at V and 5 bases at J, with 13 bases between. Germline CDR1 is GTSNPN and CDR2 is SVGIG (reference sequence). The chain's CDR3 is CAWRGGLGTEAFF. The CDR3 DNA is TGTGCCTGGAGGGGGGGATTGGGGACTGAAGCTTTCTTT.